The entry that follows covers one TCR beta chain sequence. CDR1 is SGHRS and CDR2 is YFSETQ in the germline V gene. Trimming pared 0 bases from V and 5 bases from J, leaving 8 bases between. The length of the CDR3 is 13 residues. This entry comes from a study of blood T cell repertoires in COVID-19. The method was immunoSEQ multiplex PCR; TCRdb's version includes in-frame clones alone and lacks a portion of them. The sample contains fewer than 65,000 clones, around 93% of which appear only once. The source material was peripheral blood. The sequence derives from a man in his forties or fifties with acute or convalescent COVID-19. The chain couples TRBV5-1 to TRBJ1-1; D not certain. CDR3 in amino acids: CASSLEVRTEAFF. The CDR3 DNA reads TGCGCCAGCAGCTTGGAAGTTCGGACTGAAGCTTTCTTT.